There are a few counts of the clone carrying this T cell receptor beta chain. The antigen is not known. The entry originates in a study of T-cell memory formation after mild COVID-19. About the study: The TCR clusters were mostly specific to one donor. Findings and caveats of the study: Chiefly within CM and EM were the contracting CD4+ clones; CD8+ ones were within EMRA. The finding that pre-infection memory included some responding clones suggested that cross-reactive memory joined.

TCRdb processed the 5' RACE reads anew with MiXCR; each CDR3 protein has one entry. The table has hundreds of thousands of distinct CDR3 sequences, roughly 18% seen once; the top ten hold around 12%. The CDR3 is made up of 15 amino acids. Trimming removed 3 bases at V and 3 bases at J, with 14 bases between. Germline V gene data show CDR1 as KGHDR and CDR2 as SFDVKD. The chain is built from TRBV24-1 and TRBJ2-7; D is undetermined. Input material: PBMCs or a T cell subset sorted from them (not recorded which). The receptor's source is an adult woman who had mild COVID-19 (a few samples of this study predate the infection). Cell type and time point are not known. The DNA for the CDR3 is TGTGCCACCAGTGATGCCTCGACATCCATCTACGAGCAGTACTTC. This gives the protein CATSDASTSIYEQYF.